This T cell receptor beta chain came from a study of cytomegalovirus exposure and HLA in healthy donors. Concerning this clone: Its matching antigen is unknown.

This CDR3 is built from 18 residues. The germline V gene encodes CDR1 SGHRS and CDR2 YFSETQ. Trimming at V came to 0 bases and at J to 7 bases, leaving 9 bases not matched to a gene. Overall study results and limits: Earlier analysis yielded a pattern in which most TCR beta V segments were productive about 87% or about 30% of the time. Listed as cytomegalovirus-associated were 164 TCR beta chains.

Use of 60 Vbeta and 13 Jbeta primers characterized the PCR. Repertoires were generated with immunoSEQ multiplex PCR, while TCRdb's copy carries only in-frame clones and drops some. The repertoire table contains roughly 84,000 clones. V and J are TRBV5-1 and TRBJ1-6; 11 bases fit TRBD1. Sample: PBMCs. The source of this sequence is a man aged 50-59 years in good health and CMV-seronegative. CDR3: CASSLALGQGAGNSPLHF. CDR3 coding DNA: TGCGCCAGCAGCTTGGCCTTAGGACAGGGGGCAGGGAATTCACCCCTCCACTTT.